This T cell receptor beta chain was found in a study of cytomegalovirus exposure and HLA in healthy donors. Looking at the study overall: The same platform used for the roughly 650 first-cohort repertoires was also used for the 130 or so validation repertoires, as a later analysis reported. General study findings and limits: Through in vitro validation, three CMV-associated chains were shown to be specific for CMV antigens. Reportedly, cytomegalovirus status was diagnosed with high sensitivity and specificity.

From germline, CDR1 is MNHNY and CDR2 SVGAGI (reference sequence). Trimming took 2 bases from V and 0 from J, leaving 11 bases between them. The CDR3 has 16 amino acids. Clones were sequenced by immunoSEQ multiplex PCR, and TCRdb holds only the in-frame ones, with some missing. The table lists tens of thousands of clones, just under 95% of them singletons. A remark on this clone: Its target is unknown.

The donors were in the roughly 130-subject validation cohort; that cohort was separate from the 666-subject first cohort. The sample taken for sequencing was PBMCs. The TCR sequence derives from a woman between 18 and 29 years old in good health and CMV-seropositive. The J gene is TRBJ1-5, the V gene TRBV6-6, with no clear D. As DNA, the CDR3 is TGTGCCAGCAGTTACCCAGCGAGAAATAGCAATCAGCCCCAGCATTTT. Translated: CASSYPARNSNQPQHF.